This passage covers 19 T cell receptor beta chains from one sample sequenced in a study of cytomegalovirus exposure and HLA in healthy donors. PCR employed 60 Vbeta and 13 Jbeta primers. Assay used: immunoSEQ multiplex PCR; TCRdb lists only in-frame clones, some missing. The data show around 100,000 clones, 65% to 85% seen once. Sequenced sample: PBMCs. These receptors all come from a man younger than 30 in good health and CMV-seronegative.

The J gene is TRBJ2-7, the V gene TRBV27; TRBD2 agrees at 11 bases. The CDR3 totals 14 residues. The J segment lost 4 bases and the V segment lost 4 bases, leaving 3 bases of the junction unmatched. Germline V gene data show CDR1 as MNHEY and CDR2 as SMNVEV (reference sequence). The CDR3: CASSSLAGVYEQYF. CDR3 nucleotide sequence: TGTGCCAGCAGTTCACTAGCGGGAGTTTACGAGCAGTACTTC.

V gene TRBV25-1 combines with J gene TRBJ1-2; possibly TRBD1 for D (6 bases). This CDR3 spans 12 amino acids. Trimming pared 10 bases from V and 4 bases from J, leaving 13 bases between. Looked up from germline, CDR1 is MGHDK and CDR2 is SYGVNS. For the CDR3, the DNA is TGTGCCACCACAGGGTCTGGCTATGGCTACACCTTC. Residues: CATTGSGYGYTF.

This clone has just one count. V usage is TRBV14 and J usage is TRBJ2-1; D remains unclear. V lost 1 base to trimming and J lost 8 bases, with 15 bases between them. The CDR3 totals 15 residues. Germline lookup yields CDR1 SGHDN and CDR2 FVKESK. The CDR3, as DNA: TGTGCCAGCAGCCAAGTCACAGAGATTCTCCATGAGCAGTTCTTC. It codes for CASSQVTEILHEQFF.

The V gene is TRBV27, the J gene TRBJ1-2; D may be TRBD1 (5 bases). V was trimmed by 4 bases and J by 4 bases, leaving 7 bases between them. Germline lookup yields CDR1 MNHEY and CDR2 SMNVEV (reference sequence). This CDR3 has 12 residues. The CDR3 here is CASSSGGYGYTF. The CDR3 DNA follows: TGTGCCAGCAGTTCGGGGGGCTATGGCTACACCTTC.

The J gene is TRBJ2-4, the V gene TRBV9; D is ambiguous. The CDR3 is 13 amino acids. Germline V gene lookup returns CDR1 SGDLS and CDR2 YYNGEE. V lost 1 base to trimming and J lost 9 bases, with 11 bases between them. The CDR3 DNA follows: TGTGCCAGCAGCGTAAGCCCGGAGAGCATTCAGTACTTC. It yields the protein CASSVSPESIQYF.

The CDR3, as DNA: TGTGCCAGCAAACAGACAGAGACCCAGTACTTC. Protein: CASKQTETQYF. V usage is TRBV6-5 and J usage is TRBJ2-5; the D is unclear. Between the trimmed V and J ends, which lost 7 bases and 4 bases, there was a span of 7 bases. Germline V gene data show CDR1 as MNHEY and CDR2 as SVGAGI. The CDR3 has 11 amino acids.

The V and J genes are TRBV2 and TRBJ2-5, with TRBD2 as a possible D gene (6 bases). Deletions cut 6 bases from V and 5 bases from J, with 10 bases between. The CDR3 loop spans 12 amino acids. The germline CDR1 and CDR2 sequences are SNHLY and FYNNEI. For the CDR3, the DNA is TGTGCCAGCAGCCCTAGCGTTGAGACCCAGTACTTC. This encodes CASSPSVETQYF.

The chain is built from TRBV11-3 and TRBJ1-1; possibly TRBD1 for D (5 bases). The CDR3 is 15 amino acids. CDR1 is SGHNT, CDR2 YENEEA, per germline. The germline V and J ends were trimmed by 1 base and 8 bases, with 17 bases remaining between them. This CDR3 is CASSLVPRGPPEAFF. The CDR3 bases are TGTGCCAGCAGCTTAGTACCAAGGGGCCCCCCAGAAGCTTTCTTT. Filled out from reference TRBV11-3 and TRBJ1-1, the complete variable domain reads EAGVVQSPRYKIIEKKQPVAFWCNPISGHNTLYWYLQNLGQGPELLIRYENEEAVDDSQLPKDRFSAERLKGVDSTLKIQPAELGDSAVYLCASSLVPRGPPEAFFGQGTRLTVV.

In the case of this clone: This CDR3 is missing its conserved last phenylalanine or tryptophan, likely due to a read error. The V gene is TRBV9, the J gene TRBJ1-1; 10 bases are shared with TRBD1. Germline loops: CDR1 SGDLS, CDR2 YYNGEE. V trimming: 3 bases; J trimming: 4 bases; junction bases outside the gene matches: 0. The CDR3 loop spans 13 amino acids. This CDR3 is CASSGTGGTEAFV. Written as DNA, the CDR3 is TGTGCCAGCAGCGGGACAGGGGGCACTGAAGCTTTCGTT.

This clone turned up a few times. The chain recombines TRBV27 with TRBJ1-5, with D possibly being TRBD1 (5 bases). The CDR3 length is 14 residues. The V gene lost 5 bases and the J gene lost 5 bases, with 13 bases spanning the gap. Germline lookup yields CDR1 MNHEY and CDR2 SMNVEV (reference sequence). The CDR3 reads CASSPHTGYQPQHF. CDR3 coding DNA: TGTGCCAGCAGTCCTCACACAGGTTATCAGCCCCAGCATTTT.

V is TRBV5-4 and J is TRBJ2-2; 12 bases line up with TRBD2. CDR3 length equals 17 residues. V shed 4 bases, J shed 1 base, and the junction held 5 bases outside the gene matches. The germline V gene has CDR1 SGHNT and CDR2 YYREEE (reference sequence). CDR3 bases: TGTGCCAGCAGCCGAAAGGGACTAGCGGGGAACACCGGGGAGCTGTTTTTT. The encoded protein is CASSRKGLAGNTGELFF.

This clone was seen only a few times. This chain links TRBV27 with TRBJ1-3, with TRBD1 as a possible D gene (5 bases). Trimming took off 6 bases at V and 1 base at J, with 13 bases between the two ends. Per germline, CDR1 MNHEY and CDR2 SMNVEV (reference sequence). The length of the CDR3 is 15 residues. CDR3 region: CASRSSRVSGNTIYF. Written as DNA, the CDR3 is TGTGCCAGCAGGAGCTCCAGGGTTTCTGGAAACACCATATATTTT.

The rearrangement joins TRBV28 to TRBJ2-2; D is unclear. The germline V and J ends were trimmed by 7 bases and 6 bases, with 12 bases remaining between them. This CDR3 region has 13 residues. Germline CDR1 and CDR2: MDHEN and SYDVKM. The CDR3 DNA sequence: TGTGCCAGCACCCTCCAGGTCCCCGGGGAGCTGTTTTTT. Protein: CASTLQVPGELFF.

This clone occurred a few times. J is TRBJ2-2 and V is TRBV11-2; TRBD2 matches 7 bases. Germline V lookup: CDR1 SGHAT, CDR2 FQNNGV. V shed 2 bases, J shed 6 bases, and the junction held 6 bases outside the gene matches. The CDR3 covers 15 residues. This CDR3 reads CASSLSGRRAGELFF. The CDR3 bases are TGTGCCAGCAGCTTATCCGGGAGGAGGGCCGGGGAGCTGTTTTTT. The variable domain in full, completed from reference TRBV11-2 and TRBJ2-2, reads EAGVAQSPRYKIIEKRQSVAFWCNPISGHATLYWYQQILGQGPKLLIQFQNNGVVDDSQLPKDRFSAERLKGVDSTLKIQPAKLEDSAVYLCASSLSGRRAGELFFGEGSRLTVL.

V is TRBV2 and J is TRBJ2-3; D is unclear. Germline V lookup: CDR1 SNHLY, CDR2 FYNNEI. Trimming pared 0 bases from V and 0 bases from J, leaving 7 bases between. The CDR3 loop spans 15 amino acids. CDR3 region: CASSEAWASTDTQYF. The CDR3 DNA reads as TGTGCCAGCAGTGAAGCGTGGGCTAGCACAGATACGCAGTATTTT.

The genes are TRBV7-2 and TRBJ2-7; possible D gene TRBD1, 6 bases. The CDR3 runs to 14 residues. Trimming took 5 bases from V and 5 from J, leaving 16 bases between them. Germline V gene data show CDR1 as SGHTA and CDR2 as FQGNSA. The CDR3 coding sequence is TGTGCCAGCAGCGCCCGGGACATCGGTAACGAGCAGTACTTC. Translation gives CASSARDIGNEQYF.

The chain couples TRBV5-1 to TRBJ2-7; 14 positions match TRBD2. With 1 base clipped from V and 6 bases from J, the junction kept 6 bases outside the gene matches. CDR1 and CDR2 (germline): SGHRS, YFSETQ. The CDR3 is 16 residues long. Here the CDR3 reads CASSLLRTSGRIEQYF. For the CDR3, the DNA is TGCGCCAGCAGCTTGCTCAGGACTAGCGGGAGGATCGAGCAGTACTTC.

The chain uses TRBV2 and TRBJ1-2, with 7 bases that match TRBD1. CDR1 and CDR2 (germline): SNHLY, FYNNEI. The CDR3 loop spans 15 amino acids. V shed 6 bases and J 4 bases; nucleotides not matched to a gene: 11. CDR3 sequence (DNA): TGTGCCAGCAGGCCCCGGGACAGTGTTTTCTATGGCTACACCTTC. It codes for CASRPRDSVFYGYTF.

The chain uses TRBV9 and TRBJ1-4, with D possibly matching TRBD1 (5 bases). The V end lost 3 bases, the J end lost 13 bases, and 13 bases lay between the germline ends. Germline V gives CDR1 SGDLS, CDR2 YYNGEE. The CDR3 consists of 12 residues. The CDR3 sequence: CASSDTRGGLFF. CDR3 DNA sequence: TGTGCCAGCAGCGACACAAGGGGCGGACTGTTTTTT.